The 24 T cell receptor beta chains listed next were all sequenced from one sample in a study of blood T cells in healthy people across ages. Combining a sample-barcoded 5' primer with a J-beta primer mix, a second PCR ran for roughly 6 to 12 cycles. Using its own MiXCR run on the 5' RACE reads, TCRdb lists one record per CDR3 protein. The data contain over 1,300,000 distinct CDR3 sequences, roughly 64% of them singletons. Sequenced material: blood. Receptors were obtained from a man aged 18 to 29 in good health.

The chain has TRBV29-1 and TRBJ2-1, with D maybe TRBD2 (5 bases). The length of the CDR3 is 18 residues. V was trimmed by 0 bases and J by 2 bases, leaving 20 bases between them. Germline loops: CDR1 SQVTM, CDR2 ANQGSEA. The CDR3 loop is CSVEDLDSESRAYNEQFF. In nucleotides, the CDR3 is TGCAGCGTTGAAGATCTGGATAGCGAGTCCCGAGCCTACAATGAGCAGTTCTTC.

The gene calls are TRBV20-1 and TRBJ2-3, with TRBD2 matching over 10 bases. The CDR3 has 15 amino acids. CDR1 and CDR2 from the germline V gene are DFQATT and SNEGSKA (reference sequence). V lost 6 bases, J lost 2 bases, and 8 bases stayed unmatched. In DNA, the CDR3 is TGCAGTGCCTATACTAGCGGGGTGTACACAGATACGCAGTATTTT. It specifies CSAYTSGVYTDTQYF.

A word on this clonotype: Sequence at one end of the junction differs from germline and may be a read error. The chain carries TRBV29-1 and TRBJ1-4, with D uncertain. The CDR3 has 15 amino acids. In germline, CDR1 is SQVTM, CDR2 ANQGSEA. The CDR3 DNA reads TGCAGCGTAATCTGGGCGATGGAAACTTATGAAAAACTGTTTTTT. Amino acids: CSVIWAMETYEKLFF.

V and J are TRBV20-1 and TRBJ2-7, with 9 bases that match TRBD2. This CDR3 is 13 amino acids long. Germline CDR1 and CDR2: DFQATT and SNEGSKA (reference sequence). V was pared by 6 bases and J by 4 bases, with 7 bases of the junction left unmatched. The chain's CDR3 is CSAKLSGSYEQYF. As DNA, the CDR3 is TGCAGTGCCAAGCTTAGCGGGAGTTACGAGCAGTACTTC.

For the CDR3, the DNA is TGTGCCAGCAGTCCACTCCCGGGACAGGGTGTCACACCCCTCCACTTT. It encodes CASSPLPGQGVTPLHF. The chain links TRBV27 to TRBJ1-6, with 9 bases matching TRBD1. Germline loops: CDR1 MNHEY, CDR2 SMNVEV (reference sequence). The CDR3 spans 16 residues. Losses at the gene ends were 5 bases for V and 11 bases for J; bases not matched to a gene: 13.

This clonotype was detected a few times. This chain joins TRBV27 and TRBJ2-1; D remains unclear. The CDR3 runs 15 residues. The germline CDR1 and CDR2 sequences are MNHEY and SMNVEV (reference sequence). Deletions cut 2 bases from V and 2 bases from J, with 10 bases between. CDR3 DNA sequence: TGTGCCAGCAGTTTAGGCTATCCCGCCTACAATGAGCAGTTCTTC. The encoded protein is CASSLGYPAYNEQFF.

CDR3 sequence reads: CASSQVASWANEQFF. CDR3 in DNA: TGTGCCAGCAGCCAAGTGGCTAGCTGGGCCAATGAGCAGTTCTTC. The V gene is TRBV4-2, the J gene TRBJ2-1; possible D gene TRBD2, 5 bases. From germline, CDR1 is LGHNA and CDR2 YNFKEQ. V lost 1 base to trimming and J lost 6 bases, with 13 bases between them. The CDR3 length is 15 residues.

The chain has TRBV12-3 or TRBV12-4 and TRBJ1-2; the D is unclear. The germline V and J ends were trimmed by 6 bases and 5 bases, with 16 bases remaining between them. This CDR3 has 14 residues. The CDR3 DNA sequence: TGTGCCAGCAGGCAAATTAACGTTGGATATGGCTACACCTTC. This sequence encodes CASRQINVGYGYTF.

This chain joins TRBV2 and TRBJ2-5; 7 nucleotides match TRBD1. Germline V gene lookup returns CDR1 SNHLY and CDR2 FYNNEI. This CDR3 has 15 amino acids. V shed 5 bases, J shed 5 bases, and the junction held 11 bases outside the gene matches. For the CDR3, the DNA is TGTGCCAGCAGTACTACGCGACAGGGAATTGAGACCCAGTACTTC. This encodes CASSTTRQGIETQYF.

The CDR3 here is CASSQTLRDNEQFF. DNA of the CDR3: TGCGCCAGCAGCCAAACACTCCGGGACAATGAGCAGTTCTTC. V is TRBV4-1 and J is TRBJ2-1; no firm D call. The CDR3 is 14 residues long. The V gene lost 2 bases and the J gene lost 5 bases, with 10 bases spanning the gap. Looked up from germline, CDR1 is MGHRA and CDR2 is YSYEKL.

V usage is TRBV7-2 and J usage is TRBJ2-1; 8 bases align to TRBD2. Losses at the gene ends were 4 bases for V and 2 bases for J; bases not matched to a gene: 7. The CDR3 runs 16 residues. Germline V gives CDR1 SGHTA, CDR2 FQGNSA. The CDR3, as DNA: TGTGCCAGCAGCTCTCTACCGGGACTAGCCTACAATGAGCAGTTCTTC. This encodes CASSSLPGLAYNEQFF.

CDR3 in amino acids: CASSLNPGTPQETQYF. The DNA of the CDR3 is TGCGCCAGCAGCTTGAATCCAGGGACTCCTCAAGAGACCCAGTACTTC. The chain couples TRBV5-1 to TRBJ2-5, with D tentatively TRBD2 (6 bases). Trimming left V 1 base short and J 2 bases short, with 15 bases between. The germline V gene encodes CDR1 SGHRS and CDR2 YFSETQ. CDR3 length equals 16 residues.

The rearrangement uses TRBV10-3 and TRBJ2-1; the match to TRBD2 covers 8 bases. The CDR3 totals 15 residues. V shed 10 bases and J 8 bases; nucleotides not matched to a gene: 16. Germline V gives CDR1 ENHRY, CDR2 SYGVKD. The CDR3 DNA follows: TGTGCCACTGAGGCCAAGTTTAGCGGGAACGATGAGCAGTTCTTC. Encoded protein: CATEAKFSGNDEQFF.

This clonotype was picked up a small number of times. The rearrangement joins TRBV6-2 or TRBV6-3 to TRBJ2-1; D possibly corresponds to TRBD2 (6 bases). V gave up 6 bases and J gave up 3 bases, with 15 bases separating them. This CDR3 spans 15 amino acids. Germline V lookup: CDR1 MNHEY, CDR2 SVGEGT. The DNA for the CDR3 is TGTGCCAGCAGCCCTGGGGGGTTAGGCTACAATGAGCAGTTCTTC. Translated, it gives CASSPGGLGYNEQFF.

CDR3 sequence (DNA): TGTGCCAGCAGCCAAGATATGACCTTGGGCTATGGCTACACCTTC. Its translation: CASSQDMTLGYGYTF. The J gene is TRBJ1-2, the V gene TRBV4-2; D is undetermined. The length of the CDR3 is 15 residues. Trimming took off 0 bases at V and 4 bases at J, with 12 bases between the two ends. The germline V gene encodes CDR1 LGHNA and CDR2 YNFKEQ.

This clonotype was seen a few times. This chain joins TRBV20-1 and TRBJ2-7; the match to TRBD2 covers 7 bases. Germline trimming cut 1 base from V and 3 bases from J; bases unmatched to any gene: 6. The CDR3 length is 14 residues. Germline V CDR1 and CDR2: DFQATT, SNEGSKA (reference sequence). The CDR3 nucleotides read TGCAGTGCTAGAGGACTAGCTTGGGGCTACGAGCAGTACTTC. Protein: CSARGLAWGYEQYF.

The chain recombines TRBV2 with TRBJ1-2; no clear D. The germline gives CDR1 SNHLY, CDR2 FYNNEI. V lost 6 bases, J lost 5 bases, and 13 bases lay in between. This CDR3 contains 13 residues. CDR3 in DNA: TGTGCCAGCAGCCGGGAGGAGTATTATGGCTACACCTTC. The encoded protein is CASSREEYYGYTF.

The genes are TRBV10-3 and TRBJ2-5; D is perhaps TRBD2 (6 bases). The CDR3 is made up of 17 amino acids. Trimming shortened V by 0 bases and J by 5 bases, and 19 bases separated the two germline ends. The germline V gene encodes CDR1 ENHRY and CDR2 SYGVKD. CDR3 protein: CAISESRRTTRGETQYF. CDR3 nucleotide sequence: TGTGCCATCAGTGAGTCGAGACGGACTACTCGCGGGGAGACCCAGTACTTC.

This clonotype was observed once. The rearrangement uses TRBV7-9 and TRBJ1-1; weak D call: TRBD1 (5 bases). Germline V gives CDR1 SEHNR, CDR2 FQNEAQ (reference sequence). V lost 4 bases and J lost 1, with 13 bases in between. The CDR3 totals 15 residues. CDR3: CASSSRGSGNTEAFF. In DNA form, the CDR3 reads TGTGCCAGCAGCTCCCGGGGGTCAGGGAACACTGAAGCTTTCTTT. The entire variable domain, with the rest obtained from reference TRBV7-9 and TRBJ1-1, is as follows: DTGVSQNPRHKITKRGQNVTFRCDPISEHNRLYWYRQTLGQGPEFLTYFQNEAQLEKSRLLSDRFSAERPKGSFSTLEIQRTEQGDSAMYLCASSSRGSGNTEAFFGQGTRLTVV.

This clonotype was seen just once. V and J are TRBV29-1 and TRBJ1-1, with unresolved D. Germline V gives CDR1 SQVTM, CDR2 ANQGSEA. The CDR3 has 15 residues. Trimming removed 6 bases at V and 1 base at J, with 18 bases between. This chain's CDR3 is CSVTPRVSQNTEAFF. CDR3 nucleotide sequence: TGCAGCGTCACACCCCGGGTCAGCCAGAACACTGAAGCTTTCTTT.

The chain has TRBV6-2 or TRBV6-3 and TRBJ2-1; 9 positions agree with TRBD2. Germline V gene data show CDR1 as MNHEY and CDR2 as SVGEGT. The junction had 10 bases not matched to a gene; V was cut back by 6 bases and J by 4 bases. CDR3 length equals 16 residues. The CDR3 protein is CASSRLSGGTYNEQFF. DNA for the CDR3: TGTGCCAGCAGCCGACTCAGCGGGGGGACGTACAATGAGCAGTTCTTC.

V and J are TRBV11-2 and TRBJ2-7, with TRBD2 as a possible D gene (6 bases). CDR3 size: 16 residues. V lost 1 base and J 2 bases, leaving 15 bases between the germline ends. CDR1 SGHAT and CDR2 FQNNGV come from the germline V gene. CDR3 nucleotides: TGTGCCAGCAGCTTAGTCTCTTATGCGGGAACCTACGAGCAGTACTTC. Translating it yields CASSLVSYAGTYEQYF.

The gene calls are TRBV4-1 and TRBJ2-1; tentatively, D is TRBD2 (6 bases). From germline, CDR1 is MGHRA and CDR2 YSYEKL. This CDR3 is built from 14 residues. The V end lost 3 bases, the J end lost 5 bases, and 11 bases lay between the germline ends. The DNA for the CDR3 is TGCGCCAGCAGCCAGAGCGGGTTCAACAATGAGCAGTTCTTC. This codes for CASSQSGFNNEQFF.

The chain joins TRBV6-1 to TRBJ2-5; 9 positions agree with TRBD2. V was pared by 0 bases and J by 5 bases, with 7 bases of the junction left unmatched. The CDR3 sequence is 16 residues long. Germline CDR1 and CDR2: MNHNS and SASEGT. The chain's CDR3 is CASSEAHAGGYETQYF. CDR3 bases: TGTGCCAGCAGTGAAGCTCACGCGGGGGGGTACGAGACCCAGTACTTC.